This is a list of T cell receptor beta chains from one sample in a study of blood T cell repertoires in COVID-19. Using immunoSEQ multiplex PCR, the repertoire was profiled, and TCRdb retains in-frame clones only, with some absent. The data show 200,000 to 250,000 clones, roughly nine tenths seen once. Sequenced input: peripheral blood. These receptors all stem from a woman aged 45 to 65 with acute or convalescent COVID-19. Each CDR3 is given with its conserved first and last residue. The order of the fields is D gene, V gene, clone size, J gene, CDR3 DNA, CDR3 protein. The D gene is left open where the match is weak. Clone size is given for some rows only: seen once, a few or many times, or a class if the clone is expanded.

d_call: TRBD1; v_call: TRBV5-4; clone_size: .; j_call: TRBJ1-1; cdr3_nt: TGTGCCAGCAGCTCCATGGACAGGACCGTCACTGAAGCTTTCTTT; cdr3_aa: CASSSMDRTVTEAFF
d_call: TRBD1; v_call: TRBV10-2; clone_size: .; j_call: TRBJ1-1; cdr3_nt: TGCGCCAGCCTCAGACAGGGGGACACTGAAGCTTTCTTT; cdr3_aa: CASLRQGDTEAFF
d_call: TRBD1; v_call: TRBV24-1; clone_size: few; j_call: TRBJ2-3; cdr3_nt: TGTGCCACCAGTGATGCCGGGACAGGCACAGATACGCAGTATTTT; cdr3_aa: CATSDAGTGTDTQYF
d_call: TRBD1; v_call: TRBV2; clone_size: once; j_call: TRBJ1-5; cdr3_nt: TGTGTCAGCAGTATTGACAGGGGGGACCAGCCCCAGCATTTT; cdr3_aa: CVSSIDRGDQPQHF
d_call: .; v_call: TRBV10-2; clone_size: .; j_call: TRBJ2-7; cdr3_nt: TGCGCCAGCGGCAGCGGAGTTTACGAGCAGTACTTC; cdr3_aa: CASGSGVYEQYF
d_call: .; v_call: TRBV4-2; clone_size: .; j_call: TRBJ1-2; cdr3_nt: TGTGCCAGCAGCCAAGACAGGAACTATGGCTACACCTTC; cdr3_aa: CASSQDRNYGYTF
d_call: .; v_call: TRBV7-2; clone_size: .; j_call: TRBJ2-7; cdr3_nt: TGTGCCAGCAGCCCCCCGGGCAGGGCCTCTTACGAGCAGTACTTC; cdr3_aa: CASSPPGRASYEQYF
d_call: .; v_call: TRBV3-1/TRBV3-2; clone_size: .; j_call: TRBJ2-1; cdr3_nt: TGTGCCAGCAGCCGAGCAGGGGTCTACAATGAGCAGTTCTTC; cdr3_aa: CASSRAGVYNEQFF
d_call: .; v_call: TRBV12-3/TRBV12-4; clone_size: .; j_call: TRBJ1-2; cdr3_nt: TGTGCCATCACCCTCCGTAGGGAGGGAGGCTACACCTTC; cdr3_aa: CAITLRREGGYTF
d_call: .; v_call: TRBV5-8; clone_size: .; j_call: TRBJ1-4; cdr3_nt: TGTGCCAGCAGCTTGCGGACGGGGTTGCTGTTTTTT; cdr3_aa: CASSLRTGLLFF
d_call: TRBD1; v_call: TRBV5-8; clone_size: .; j_call: TRBJ1-6; cdr3_nt: TGTGCCAGCAGCGGAGGGGACAGCAGCTCCTATAATTCACCCCTCCACTTT; cdr3_aa: CASSGGDSSSYNSPLHF
d_call: TRBD2; v_call: TRBV7-2; clone_size: .; j_call: TRBJ2-3; cdr3_nt: TGTGCCAGCAGCTTAGGTTCTGCGGGGGGGCCAGATACGCAGTATTTT; cdr3_aa: CASSLGSAGGPDTQYF
d_call: .; v_call: TRBV12-3/TRBV12-4; clone_size: .; j_call: TRBJ1-5; cdr3_nt: TGTGCCAGCAGTTTAGGAGGGTATCAGCCCCAGCATTTT; cdr3_aa: CASSLGGYQPQHF
d_call: .; v_call: TRBV3-1/TRBV3-2; clone_size: once; j_call: TRBJ2-7; cdr3_nt: TGTGCCAGCAGCCGGAAAGGCGGCGGCGTCTACGAGCAGTACTTC; cdr3_aa: CASSRKGGGVYEQYF
d_call: TRBD2; v_call: TRBV24-1; clone_size: .; j_call: TRBJ2-2; cdr3_nt: TGTGCCACCAGTGATTCGGGACTAGCTAAGGAGCTGTTTTTT; cdr3_aa: CATSDSGLAKELFF
d_call: .; v_call: TRBV7-9; clone_size: .; j_call: TRBJ1-2; cdr3_nt: TGTGCCAGCAGCTTAGTCGGTTTTCGGGGCTACACCTTC; cdr3_aa: CASSLVGFRGYTF
d_call: .; v_call: TRBV7-9; clone_size: .; j_call: TRBJ2-7; cdr3_nt: TGTGCCAGCAGCTTGGCCTCTCCCTACGAGCAGTACTTC; cdr3_aa: CASSLASPYEQYF
d_call: TRBD2; v_call: TRBV7-2; clone_size: .; j_call: TRBJ2-1; cdr3_nt: TGTGCCAGCAGCCCGACTAGCGGGAGGGCCTTGAATGAGCAGTTCTTC; cdr3_aa: CASSPTSGRALNEQFF
d_call: .; v_call: TRBV7-2; clone_size: .; j_call: TRBJ2-1; cdr3_nt: TGTGCCAGCAGCTCGTTCAGCAGGGGCCGTGAGCAGTTCTTC; cdr3_aa: CASSSFSRGREQFF
d_call: .; v_call: TRBV6-5; clone_size: once; j_call: TRBJ1-5; cdr3_nt: TGTGCCAGCAACAACGGACAGTTTAGCAATCAGCCCCAGCATTTT; cdr3_aa: CASNNGQFSNQPQHF
d_call: .; v_call: TRBV6-5; clone_size: once; j_call: TRBJ1-2; cdr3_nt: TGTGCCAGCAGTCCTGTCCAGGTCTCGGGCTACACCTTC; cdr3_aa: CASSPVQVSGYTF